Following are 13 T cell receptor beta chains from one sample sequenced in a study of blood T cells in healthy people across ages. Then a second PCR, running about 6 to 11 cycles, was carried out with a sample-barcoded 5' primer and a J-beta primer mix. TCRdb fed the 5' RACE reads into MiXCR, producing one record per CDR3 protein. This sample carries 1.5 million to 2 million distinct CDR3 sequences, about two fifths of them seen once, and the ten largest clones take 20% to 25%. Sequenced input: blood. These receptors originate from a human donor in good health.

The chain employs TRBV29-1 and TRBJ1-1, with TRBD1 as a possible D gene (6 bases). V lost 0 bases and J 4 bases, leaving 12 bases between the germline ends. This CDR3 region has 14 residues. The germline V gene encodes CDR1 SQVTM and CDR2 ANQGSEA. CDR3 protein: CSVEDRGRGTEAFF. The CDR3, as DNA: TGCAGCGTTGAAGATCGGGGGCGAGGCACTGAAGCTTTCTTT.

This chain connects TRBV11-3 to TRBJ2-1, with 10 bases fitting TRBD2. Losses at the gene ends were 5 bases for V and 7 bases for J; bases not matched to a gene: 14. Germline V CDR1 and CDR2: SGHNT, YENEEA. CDR3 length: 17 residues. The CDR3 region has the DNA TGTGCCAGCAGCCCTCATAAGCGGGGGGGCGGGTTGAATGAGCAGTTCTTC. It codes for CASSPHKRGGGLNEQFF.

This clonotype appeared a few times. The chain combines TRBV7-2 with TRBJ2-7; the D gene is possibly TRBD1 (6 bases). V was pared by 0 bases and J by 5 bases, with 11 bases between. Germline V gene lookup returns CDR1 SGHTA and CDR2 FQGNSA. This CDR3 spans 14 amino acids. CDR3 DNA sequence: TGTGCCAGCAGCTTAGCGAACAGGGCCCACGAGCAGTACTTC. This translates into CASSLANRAHEQYF.

The table lists this clonotype with a few counts. The chain uses TRBV7-9 and TRBJ2-3; D remains ambiguous. CDR1 is SEHNR, CDR2 FQNEAQ, per germline (reference sequence). Trimming stripped 8 bases from V and 6 bases from J, with 15 bases between. The CDR3 runs to 13 residues. CDR3 bases: TGTGCCAGCCGATCATGGGTTGCCGATACGCAGTATTTT. Translating it yields CASRSWVADTQYF.

This clonotype was observed a handful of times. The chain combines TRBV12-3 or TRBV12-4 with TRBJ2-1, with D maybe TRBD1 (5 bases). V shed 1 base and J shed 6 bases, with 13 bases lying between them. The CDR3 covers 15 residues. CDR3 region: CASSLGQPNFNEQFF. DNA of the CDR3: TGTGCCAGCAGTTTAGGACAGCCTAATTTCAATGAGCAGTTCTTC.

Concerning this clonotype: At one of its ends the junction is not consistent with the germline gene, which may arise from a read error. In nucleotides, the CDR3 is TGCAGTGCTTTCAAGTTCTCCTGCAATGAGCAGTTCTTC. This translates into CSAFKFSCNEQFF. This rearrangement joins TRBV20-1 to TRBJ2-1; D unresolved. The germline V gene has CDR1 DFQATT and CDR2 SNEGSKA (reference sequence). The CDR3 is 13 residues long.

The rearrangement joins TRBV24-1 to TRBJ2-3; D is ambiguous. The CDR3 is 12 amino acids. V was shortened by 7 bases and J by 5 bases, with 9 bases between the two germline ends. Looked up from germline, CDR1 is KGHDR and CDR2 is SFDVKD. CDR3 in amino acids: CATSGYGDTQYF. CDR3 nucleotide sequence: TGTGCCACCAGCGGGTATGGAGATACGCAGTATTTT.

V and J are TRBV28 and TRBJ2-4; possibly TRBD2 for D (5 bases). The end of the DNA aligns better with TRBJ2-5, so the J call may be wrong. This CDR3 comprises 15 residues. CDR1 and CDR2 (germline): MDHEN, SYDVKM. For the CDR3, the DNA is TGTGCCAGCTCGTTTGACGGGGAAATTGGGGAGACCCAGTACTTC. Translation gives CASSFDGEIGETQYF.

This clonotype was found a few times. The J gene is TRBJ2-7, the V gene TRBV5-1; D is undetermined. CDR3 length: 14 residues. Germline loops: CDR1 SGHRS, CDR2 YFSETQ. Trimming removed 4 bases at V and 2 bases at J, with 13 bases between. The CDR3 loop reads CASSLDMWAYEQYF. As DNA, the CDR3 is TGCGCCAGCAGCCTCGATATGTGGGCCTACGAGCAGTACTTC.

This chain connects TRBV5-4 to TRBJ2-4; 7 bases agree with TRBD2. The CDR3 consists of 18 residues. V dropped 3 bases and J dropped 0; count of bases not matched to a gene: 12. Germline CDR1 reads SGHNT; CDR2 reads YYREEE (reference sequence). The CDR3 nucleotides read TGTGCCAGCAGCTCCGACGGGGAGGGGATTCTAGCCAAAAACATTCAGTACTTC. Its protein product is CASSSDGEGILAKNIQYF.

This clonotype was observed a handful of times. The rearrangement uses TRBV29-1 and TRBJ2-1; 10 nucleotides align to TRBD1. CDR1 and CDR2 from the germline V gene are SQVTM and ANQGSEA. V lost 7 bases, J lost 10 bases, and 10 bases stayed unmatched. The CDR3 runs 13 residues. The CDR3 is CSAETGGVGEQFF. In DNA form, the CDR3 reads TGCAGCGCTGAGACAGGGGGCGTTGGAGAGCAGTTCTTC.

This clonotype was seen a few times. This chain joins TRBV5-1 and TRBJ2-3, with D possibly TRBD1 on 6 matching bases. Germline V CDR1 and CDR2: SGHRS, YFSETQ. CDR3 size: 17 residues. Trimming removed 0 bases from V and 3 bases from J, with 17 bases in between. The CDR3 region has the DNA TGCGCCAGCAGCTTGGCCGTGGGACAAGTTGGTACAGATACGCAGTATTTT. Encoded protein: CASSLAVGQVGTDTQYF.

This clonotype has only a few counts. The rearrangement uses TRBV4-3 and TRBJ1-5, with D unclear. Per the germline V gene, CDR1 is LGHNA and CDR2 is YSLEER. The CDR3 runs 13 residues. V was shortened by 2 bases and J by 6 bases, with 8 bases between the two germline ends. CDR3 sequence reads: CASSQNSGQPQHF. The CDR3 nucleotides read TGCGCCAGCAGCCAAAATTCTGGTCAGCCCCAGCATTTT.